This T cell receptor beta chain was recorded in a study of cytomegalovirus exposure and HLA in healthy donors. Primers for the PCR totalled 60 Vbeta and 13 Jbeta. TCRdb keeps only in-frame clones here, not all; method: immunoSEQ multiplex PCR. The sample consists of some 140,000 clones, 70% to 80% of them appearing once. This sequence was found in a man aged 50 to 59 in good health and CMV-seronegative. The sample taken for sequencing was PBMCs.

The CDR3 nucleotides read TGTGCCAGCATGGAGGCTCAATCCTACGAGCAGTACTTC. Residues: CASMEAQSYEQYF. The chain links TRBV11-1 to TRBJ2-7; a weak D match, TRBD2 (5 bases). V gave up 7 bases and J gave up 1 base, with 11 bases separating them. CDR1 is SGHAT, CDR2 FQDESV, per germline (reference sequence). The CDR3 runs 13 residues.